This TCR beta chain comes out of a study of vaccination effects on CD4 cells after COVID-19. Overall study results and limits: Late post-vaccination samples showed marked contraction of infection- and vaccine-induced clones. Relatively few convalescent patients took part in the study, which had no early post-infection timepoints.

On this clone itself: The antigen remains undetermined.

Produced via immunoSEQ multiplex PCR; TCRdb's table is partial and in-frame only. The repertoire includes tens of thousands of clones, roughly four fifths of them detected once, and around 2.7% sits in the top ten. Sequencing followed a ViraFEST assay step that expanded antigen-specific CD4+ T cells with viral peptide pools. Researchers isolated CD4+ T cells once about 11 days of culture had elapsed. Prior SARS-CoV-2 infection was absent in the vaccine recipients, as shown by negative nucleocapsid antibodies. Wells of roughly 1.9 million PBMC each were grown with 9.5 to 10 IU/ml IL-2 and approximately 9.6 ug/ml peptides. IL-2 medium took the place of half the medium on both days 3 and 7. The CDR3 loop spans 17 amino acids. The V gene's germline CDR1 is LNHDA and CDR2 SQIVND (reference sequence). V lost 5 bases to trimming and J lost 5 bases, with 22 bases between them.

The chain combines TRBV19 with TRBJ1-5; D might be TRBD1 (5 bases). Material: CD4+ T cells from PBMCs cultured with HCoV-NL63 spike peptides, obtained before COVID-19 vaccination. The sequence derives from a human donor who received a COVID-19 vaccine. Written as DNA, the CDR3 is TGTGCCAGTAGTTATTACAGGCCGGGTATTGGCGATCAGCCCCAGCATTTT. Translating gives CASSYYRPGIGDQPQHF.